This TCR beta chain was obtained from a study of radiotherapy plus CTLA-4 blockade in lung cancer. About the study: Among patients, approximately 17% showed objective responses, and approximately 31% had disease control.

Method: immunoSEQ multiplex PCR; TCRdb's copy keeps in-frame clones and lacks some. There are around 95,000 clones in the sample; 83% occur only once, and 0.84% lies in the top ten. Per the germline V gene, CDR1 is SGHAT and CDR2 is FQNNGV. Trimming left V 2 bases short and J 2 bases short, with 10 bases between. The CDR3 contains 14 residues. The receptor was isolated from a human donor with non-small cell lung cancer who had stable disease on radiotherapy plus ipilimumab. The specimen comprised peripheral blood, sampled from a patient treated with radiotherapy plus ipilimumab. This chain connects TRBV11-2 to TRBJ2-7, with D possibly being TRBD1 or TRBD2 (5 bases each). The DNA of the CDR3 is TGTGCCAGCAGCTTAACGGGGCAGACCTACGAGCAGTACTTC. Its translation: CASSLTGQTYEQYF.